The table lists the clone carrying this T cell receptor beta chain with a few counts. The same CDR3 arises from other DNA sequences in this sample as well. This sample stems from a study of shared clonotypes between healthy human individuals. The length of the CDR3 is 15 residues. From germline, CDR1 is MNHEY and CDR2 SMNVEV (reference sequence). V was trimmed by 0 bases and J by 0 bases, leaving 6 bases between them. An even split of each subset's genomic DNA across several immunoSEQ plates was performed. The repertoire was sequenced with immunoSEQ multiplex PCR; TCRdb's copy has only in-frame clones and lacks some. Of approximately 2,200,000 clones in the sample, about 92% were seen once. In the naive CD8 group, cells lacked CD45RO and were positively selected for CCR7, so terminally differentiated effector memory CD45RA+ cells were left out. Nashville, Tennessee was home to all donors, each a Caucasian adult.

The specimen was naive CD8+ T cells from PBMCs. The sequence derives from a man younger than 35 in good health. Some clones in this sample may be carry-over from other donors' samples. The chain recombines TRBV27 with TRBJ2-1, with D tentatively TRBD2 (6 bases). The DNA of the CDR3 is TGTGCCAGCAGTTTATCAGCGGGCTCCTACAATGAGCAGTTCTTC. As protein: CASSLSAGSYNEQFF.